Presented here are 11 T cell receptor beta chains from one specimen sequenced in a study of cytomegalovirus exposure and HLA in healthy donors. The table came from immunoSEQ multiplex PCR; TCRdb's copy has only in-frame clones and leaves some out. The data contain 55,000 to 70,000 clones, 75% to 95% of them singletons. The sequenced sample consisted of PBMCs. The receptors were sampled from a woman in her 30s in good health and CMV-seronegative.

This chain uses TRBV9 with TRBJ2-1; 11 positions match TRBD2. The CDR3 covers 17 residues. Germline V CDR1 and CDR2: SGDLS, YYNGEE. V shed 0 bases, J shed 10 bases, and the junction held 12 bases outside the gene matches. The CDR3 spells CASSVVASGRTIEEQFF. CDR3 coding DNA: TGTGCCAGCAGCGTAGTCGCTAGCGGGAGGACGATAGAGGAGCAGTTCTTC.

The chain is built from TRBV18 and TRBJ2-5; D not resolved. This CDR3 has 14 residues. The germline V and J ends were trimmed by 0 bases and 3 bases, with 8 bases remaining between them. CDR1 KGHSH and CDR2 LQKENI come from the germline V gene. The CDR3, as DNA: TGTGCCAGCTCACCACCTAGTCTGGAAGAGACCCAGTACTTC. Its translation: CASSPPSLEETQYF.

This rearrangement joins TRBV27 to TRBJ1-1, with unresolved D. V lost 5 bases to trimming and J lost 0 bases, with 10 bases between them. The CDR3 runs to 14 residues. Germline CDR1 MNHEY, CDR2 SMNVEV (reference sequence). The CDR3 region is CASSPGVLNTEAFF. CDR3 bases: TGTGCCAGCAGTCCCGGGGTTTTGAACACTGAAGCTTTCTTT.

For this clone: Compared with germline, one end of the junction differs, possibly owing to a read error. The chain couples TRBV28 to TRBJ2-1; the D gene is possibly TRBD2 (6 bases). Germline values: CDR1 MDHEN, CDR2 SYDVKM. CDR3 size: 15 residues. The CDR3 here is CASSFGGGSYNEQFF. In DNA, the CDR3 is TGTGCCAGTAGTTTCGGGGGTGGGTCCTACAATGAGCAGTTCTTC.

V gene TRBV9 combines with J gene TRBJ2-3; TRBD2 might be the D (5 bases). Trimming shortened V by 4 bases and J by 4 bases, and 16 bases separated the two germline ends. Germline V gene data show CDR1 as SGDLS and CDR2 as YYNGEE. The CDR3 spans 15 residues. The CDR3 DNA reads as TGTGCCAGCAGCTCCAGAGGCGCGGGCCCAGATACGCAGTATTTT. Translated, it gives CASSSRGAGPDTQYF.

Here the CDR3 reads CAWGGARPGGELFF. DNA of the CDR3: TGTGCCTGGGGGGGGGCTCGCCCCGGCGGGGAGCTGTTTTTT. V is TRBV30 and J is TRBJ2-2; D possibly corresponds to TRBD2 (7 bases). Germline-derived CDR1 and CDR2 are GTSNPN and SVGIG (reference sequence). The CDR3 runs 14 residues. V dropped 5 bases and J dropped 7 bases, with 17 bases sitting between them.

DNA of the CDR3: TGTGCCAGCAGTGAAACGGCAGGGAACTATGGCTACACCTTC. This sequence encodes CASSETAGNYGYTF. The chain links TRBV6-1 to TRBJ1-2; D is possibly TRBD1 (5 bases). The CDR3 runs 14 residues. The germline gives CDR1 MNHNS, CDR2 SASEGT. Trimming stripped 2 bases from V and 2 bases from J, with 9 bases between.

The V gene is TRBV6-1, the J gene TRBJ1-2; 8 nucleotides match TRBD1. CDR1 and CDR2 from the germline V gene are MNHNS and SASEGT. J lost 2 bases, V lost 5 bases, and 4 bases had no gene match. CDR3 length: 14 amino acids. The CDR3 bases are TGTGCCAGCAGTCTCCGGGACAGGAACTATGGCTACACCTTC. Translated: CASSLRDRNYGYTF.

The V gene is TRBV9, the J gene TRBJ2-5; D gene uncertain. V was pared by 0 bases and J by 5 bases, with 8 bases between. Germline-derived CDR1 and CDR2 are SGDLS and YYNGEE. CDR3 length equals 13 residues. CDR3 in amino acids: CASSVAAEETQYF. The CDR3 nucleotides read TGTGCCAGCAGCGTAGCGGCGGAGGAGACCCAGTACTTC.

The table lists this clone with a count of one. The chain has TRBV5-1 and TRBJ1-1, with no clear D. CDR1 SGHRS and CDR2 YFSETQ come from the germline V gene. The germline V and J ends were trimmed by 5 bases and 6 bases, with 11 bases remaining between them. This CDR3 has 12 residues. CDR3 amino acids: CASSEGIAEAFF. The CDR3 DNA follows: TGCGCCAGCAGTGAGGGTATCGCTGAAGCTTTCTTT.

V and J are TRBV11-3 and TRBJ2-1; TRBD2 matches 10 bases. V lost 2 bases to trimming and J lost 10 bases; unmatched junction nucleotides: 8. This CDR3 comprises 15 residues. Per the germline V gene, CDR1 is SGHNT and CDR2 is YENEEA. CDR3 in amino acids: CASSLSGSSGSEQFF. The CDR3 DNA is TGTGCCAGCAGCTTAAGTGGGTCTAGCGGGAGCGAGCAGTTCTTC.